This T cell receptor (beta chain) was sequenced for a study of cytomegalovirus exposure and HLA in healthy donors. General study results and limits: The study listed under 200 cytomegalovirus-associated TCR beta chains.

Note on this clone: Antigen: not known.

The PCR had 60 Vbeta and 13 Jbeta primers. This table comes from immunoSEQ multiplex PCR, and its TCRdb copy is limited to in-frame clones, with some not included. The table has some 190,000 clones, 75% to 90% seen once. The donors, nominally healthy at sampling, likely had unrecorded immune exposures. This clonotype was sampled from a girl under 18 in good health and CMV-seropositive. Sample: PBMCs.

CDR3 sequence (DNA): TGTGCCAGCACTCCCCTGGGACAGGGTGCAACTAATGAAAAACTGTTTTTT. Translation gives CASTPLGQGATNEKLFF. The gene calls are TRBV27 and TRBJ1-4; 9 nucleotides align to TRBD1. The germline V gene encodes CDR1 MNHEY and CDR2 SMNVEV (reference sequence). The CDR3 loop spans 17 amino acids. The ends lost 7 bases at V and 0 bases at J; junction bases unmatched: 9.